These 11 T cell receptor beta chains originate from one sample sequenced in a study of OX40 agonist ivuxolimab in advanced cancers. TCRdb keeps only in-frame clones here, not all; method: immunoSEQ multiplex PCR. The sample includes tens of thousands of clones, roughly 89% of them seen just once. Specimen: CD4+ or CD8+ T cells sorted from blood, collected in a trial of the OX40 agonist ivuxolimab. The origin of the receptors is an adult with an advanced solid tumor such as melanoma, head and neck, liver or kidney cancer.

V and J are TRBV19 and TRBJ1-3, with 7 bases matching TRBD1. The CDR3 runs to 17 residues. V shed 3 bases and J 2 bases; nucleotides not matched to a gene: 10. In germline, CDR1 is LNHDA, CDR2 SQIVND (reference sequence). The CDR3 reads CASSIVSTGSAGNTIYF. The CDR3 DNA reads TGTGCCAGTAGTATTGTCTCGACAGGGAGTGCTGGAAACACCATATATTTT.

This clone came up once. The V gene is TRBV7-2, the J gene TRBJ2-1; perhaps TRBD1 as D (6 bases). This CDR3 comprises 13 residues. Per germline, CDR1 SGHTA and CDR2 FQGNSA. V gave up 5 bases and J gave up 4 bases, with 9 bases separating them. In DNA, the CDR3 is TGTGCCAGCAGCCCCGGACAGTACAATGAGCAGTTCTTC. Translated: CASSPGQYNEQFF. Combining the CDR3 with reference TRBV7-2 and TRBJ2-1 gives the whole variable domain GAGVSQSPSNKVTEKGKDVELRCDPISGHTALYWYRQSLGQGLEFLIYFQGNSAPDKSGLPSDRFSAERTGGSVSTLTIQRTQQEDSAVYLCASSPGQYNEQFFGPGTRLTVL.

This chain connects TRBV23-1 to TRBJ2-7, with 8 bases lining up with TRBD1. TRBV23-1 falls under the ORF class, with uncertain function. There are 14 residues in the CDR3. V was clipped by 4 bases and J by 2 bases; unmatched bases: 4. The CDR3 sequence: CASSRGQAPYEQYF. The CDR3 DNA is TGCGCCAGCAGTCGGGGACAGGCCCCCTACGAGCAGTACTTC.

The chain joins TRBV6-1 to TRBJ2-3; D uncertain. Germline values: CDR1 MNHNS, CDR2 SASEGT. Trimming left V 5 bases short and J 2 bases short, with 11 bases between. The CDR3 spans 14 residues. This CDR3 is CASSIGSITDTQYF. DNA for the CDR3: TGTGCCAGCAGTATCGGATCAATCACAGATACGCAGTATTTT.

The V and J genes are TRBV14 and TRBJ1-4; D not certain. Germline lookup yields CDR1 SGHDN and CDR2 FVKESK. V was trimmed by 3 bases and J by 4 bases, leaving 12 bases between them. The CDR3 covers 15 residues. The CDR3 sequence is CASSHRLGYNEKLFF. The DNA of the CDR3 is TGTGCCAGCAGCCATCGATTAGGTTATAATGAAAAACTGTTTTTT. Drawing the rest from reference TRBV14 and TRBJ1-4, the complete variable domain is EAGVTQFPSHSVIEKGQTVTLRCDPISGHDNLYWYRRVMGKEIKFLLHFVKESKQDESGMPNNRFLAERTGGTYSTLKVQPAELEDSGVYFCASSHRLGYNEKLFFGSGTQLSVL.

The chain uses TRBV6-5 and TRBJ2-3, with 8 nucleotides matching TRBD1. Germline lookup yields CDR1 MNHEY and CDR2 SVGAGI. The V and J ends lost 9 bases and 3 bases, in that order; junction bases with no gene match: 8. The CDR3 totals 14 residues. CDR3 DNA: TGTGCCAGTTTCGACAGGGGTTTGACAGATACGCAGTATTTT. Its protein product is CASFDRGLTDTQYF.

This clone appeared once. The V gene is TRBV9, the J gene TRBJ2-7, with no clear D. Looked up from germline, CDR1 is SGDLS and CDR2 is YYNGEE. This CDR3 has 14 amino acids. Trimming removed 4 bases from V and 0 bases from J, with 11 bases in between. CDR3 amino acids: CASSTLTDSYEQYF. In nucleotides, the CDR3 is TGTGCCAGCAGCACCCTGACTGACTCCTACGAGCAGTACTTC. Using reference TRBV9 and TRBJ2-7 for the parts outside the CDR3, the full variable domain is DSGVTQTPKHLITATGQRVTLRCSPRSGDLSVYWYQQSLDQGLQFLIQYYNGEERAKGNILERFSAQQFPDLHSELNLSSLELGDSALYFCASSTLTDSYEQYFGPGTRLTVT.

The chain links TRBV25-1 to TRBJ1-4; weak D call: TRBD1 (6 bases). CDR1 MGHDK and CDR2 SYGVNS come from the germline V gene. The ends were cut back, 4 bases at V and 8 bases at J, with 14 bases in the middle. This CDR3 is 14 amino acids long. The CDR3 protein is CASSGSGVVEKLFF. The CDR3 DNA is TGTGCCAGCAGTGGTTCAGGGGTGGTGGAAAAACTGTTTTTT.

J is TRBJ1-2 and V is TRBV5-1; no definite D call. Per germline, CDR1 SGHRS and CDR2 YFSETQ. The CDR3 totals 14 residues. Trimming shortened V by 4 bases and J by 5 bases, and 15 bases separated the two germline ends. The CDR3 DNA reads TGCGCCAGCAGCGACTCCGGGAACTCATATGGCTACACCTTC. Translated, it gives CASSDSGNSYGYTF.

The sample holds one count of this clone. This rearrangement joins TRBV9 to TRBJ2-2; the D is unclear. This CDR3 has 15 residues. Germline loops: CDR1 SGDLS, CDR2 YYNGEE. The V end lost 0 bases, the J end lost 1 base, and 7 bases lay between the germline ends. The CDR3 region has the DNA TGTGCCAGCAGCGTAGGGCCCTTGAACACCGGGGAGCTGTTTTTT. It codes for CASSVGPLNTGELFF.

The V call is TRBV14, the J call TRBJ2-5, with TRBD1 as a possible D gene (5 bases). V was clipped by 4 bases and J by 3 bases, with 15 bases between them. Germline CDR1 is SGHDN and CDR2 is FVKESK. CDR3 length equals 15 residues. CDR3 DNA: TGTGCCAGCAGCCCCTCCTGGGGCACCAAAGAGACCCAGTACTTC. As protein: CASSPSWGTKETQYF.